This is a list of T cell receptor beta chains from one sample in a study of blood T cell repertoires in COVID-19. Using immunoSEQ multiplex PCR, the repertoire was profiled, and TCRdb retains in-frame clones only, with some absent. Among around 250,000 clones listed, roughly nine tenths were seen once. The sample was peripheral blood. The receptors here all came from a woman aged 55-70 years who had recovered from COVID-19. The CDR3 runs from the conserved cysteine through the conserved F or W. The order of the fields is V gene, D gene, J gene, clone size, CDR3 DNA, CDR3 protein. D genes are given only for firm matches. Some rows mark clone size as missing; the rest say once, few, many or name a class of expanded clone.

>TRBV7-8|TRBD1|TRBJ2-5|.
TGTGCCAGCAGCTTGGGACAGGGAGGAGGAGAGACCCAGTACTTC
CASSLGQGGGETQYF
>TRBV2|.|TRBJ1-1|few
TGTGCCAGCAGAGGAGTTAACGACAGGAACACTGAAGCTTTCTTT
CASRGVNDRNTEAFF
>TRBV5-6|TRBD1|TRBJ1-2|once
TGTGCCAGCAGCATGGGACCGGGACAGGTTTATGGCTACACCTTC
CASSMGPGQVYGYTF
>TRBV4-1|.|TRBJ1-5|.
TGCGCCAGCAGCCAAGTGGTAATAGGACCGAGGGATCAGCCCCAGCATTTT
CASSQVVIGPRDQPQHF
>TRBV9|.|TRBJ2-4|.
TGTGCCAGCAGCCCCTGGCGGAGGGCGGGAAACATTCAGTACTTC
CASSPWRRAGNIQYF
>TRBV5-8|TRBD1|TRBJ1-6|.
TGTGCCAGCAGCGCCTTCGGGACAGGGGTGAATTCACCCCTCCACTTT
CASSAFGTGVNSPLHF
>TRBV4-3|.|TRBJ1-2|.
TGCGCCAGCAGCCAAGATCCAGGGGCCCCCGGAGGCTACACCTTC
CASSQDPGAPGGYTF
>TRBV27|TRBD1|TRBJ1-2|.
TGTGCCAGCAAAAGGACAGGGGAAGGCTACACCTTC
CASKRTGEGYTF
>TRBV28|.|TRBJ1-6|.
TGTGCCAGCAGTCTTCTCCAGGGTGTTGGTGATTCACCCCTCCACTTT
CASSLLQGVGDSPLHF
>TRBV24-1|.|TRBJ2-5|.
TGTGCCACCAGTGATTGGGGGAGAGGGGGACGGACCCAGTACTTC
CATSDWGRGGRTQYF
>TRBV6-1|TRBD2|TRBJ2-3|.
TGTGCCAGCAGTGTTGGGCTAGCGGGGGGCGCTAGCACAGATACGCAGTATTTT
CASSVGLAGGASTDTQYF
>TRBV19|TRBD1|TRBJ1-6|.
TGTGCCAGTACTCGACAGGGGGCCAATAATTCACCCCTCCACTTT
CASTRQGANNSPLHF
>TRBV5-4|TRBD2|TRBJ2-7|.
TGTGCCAGCAGCTTGGGAGCGGGAAACGGGAGATACGAGCAGTACTTC
CASSLGAGNGRYEQYF
>TRBV5-1|.|TRBJ2-3|once
TGCGCCAGCAGCCCCGGTATTCGCCCCGCGATAGATAGCACAGATACGCAGTATTTT
CASSPGIRPAIDSTDTQYF
>TRBV18|.|TRBJ1-6|.
TGTGCCAGCTCACCCGACTACTCCTATAATTCACCCCTCCACTTT
CASSPDYSYNSPLHF
>TRBV18|TRBD1|TRBJ2-2|.
TGTGCCAGCTCTCAAAGGACAGGGGAGAACACCGGGGAGCTGTTTTTT
CASSQRTGENTGELFF
>TRBV27|.|TRBJ1-2|.
TGTGCCAGCAGTTTATCGGGGGGAGCATATCCTGGCTACACCTTC
CASSLSGGAYPGYTF
>TRBV4-2|TRBD1|TRBJ1-5|.
TGTGCCAGCAGCCAAGGTACCGGACAGGGAGAATTTAATCAGCCCCAGCATTTT
CASSQGTGQGEFNQPQHF
>TRBV5-1|.|TRBJ2-3|few
TGCGCCAGCAGCCCGTACAGGGTCGATACGCAGTATTTT
CASSPYRVDTQYF
>TRBV19|.|TRBJ1-1|.
TGTGCCAGTAGTATCCCACTCACGGGGTGGCCGCCCGCCCAGAACACTGAAGCTTTCTTT
CASSIPLTGWPPAQNTEAFF
>TRBV28|TRBD2|TRBJ2-5|.
TGTGCCACCGCGGGGGGGCTCTTCCAAGAGACCCAGTACTTC
CATAGGLFQETQYF
>TRBV18|TRBD1|TRBJ2-7|.
TGTGCCAGCTCAGCAAGTTCCCGGGACAGTAACTACGAGCAGTACTTC
CASSASSRDSNYEQYF
>TRBV6-5|TRBD1|TRBJ1-5|.
TGTGCCAGCAGTCCAGGGGGCGGTCAGCCCCAGCATTTT
CASSPGGGQPQHF
>TRBV7-2|TRBD2|TRBJ2-3|.
TGTGCCAGCAGCTTCTGGGCTAGCGGGCCGACTGCCACAGATACGCAGTATTTT
CASSFWASGPTATDTQYF
>TRBV19|.|TRBJ2-1|.
TGTGCCACCCGATTAGAAAACAATGAGCAGTTCTTC
CATRLENNEQFF
>TRBV27|TRBD1|TRBJ2-7|.
TGTGCCAGCAGCCGGACCGGGACAGAATTCTACGAGCAGTACTTC
CASSRTGTEFYEQYF
>TRBV5-1|.|TRBJ1-1|once
TGCGCCAGCAGCACCGAGACGGGGGGTCGGACTGAAGCTTTCTTT
CASSTETGGRTEAFF
>TRBV13|TRBD2|TRBJ2-1|.
TGTGCCAGCAGACTGACTAGCGGGGCCAATGAGCAGTTCTTC
CASRLTSGANEQFF
>TRBV6-4|TRBD2|TRBJ2-3|.
TGTGCCAGCAGCGAATCTGGACTAGCGGGGGCCACAGATACGCAGTATTTT
CASSESGLAGATDTQYF
>TRBV10-1|.|TRBJ2-5|.
TGCGCCACCAATAAGACTGAAGAGACCCAGTACTTC
CATNKTEETQYF
>TRBV25-1|TRBD1|TRBJ2-7|.
TGTGCCAGCACCAAAACCGGGACAGGGGCTTACTACGAGCAGTACTTC
CASTKTGTGAYYEQYF
>TRBV29-1|.|TRBJ2-2|.
TGCAGCGTTGGGGCTTTAGGGAACACCGGGGAGCTGTTTTTT
CSVGALGNTGELFF
>TRBV6-1|.|TRBJ2-5|.
TGTGCCAGCAGTGAAGTACGGCAGCCGGGGACCCAGTACTTC
CASSEVRQPGTQYF
>TRBV28|.|TRBJ1-5|.
TGTGCCAGCAGTTTATTCGCGGCAACGTCTTCCCAGCCCCAGCATTTT
CASSLFAATSSQPQHF
>TRBV15|.|TRBJ2-7|.
TGTGCCACCAGCAGAGATGCCGAGTTCGACGAGCAGTACTTC
CATSRDAEFDEQYF
>TRBV3-1/TRBV3-2|TRBD1|TRBJ2-1|.
TGTGCCAGCAGCCAAGACCGGGACAGGGTCAATGAGCAGTTCTTC
CASSQDRDRVNEQFF
>TRBV27|.|TRBJ1-2|.
TGTGCCAGCAGTTTATCGTTTACAGGTGAATCCCATGGCTACACCTTC
CASSLSFTGESHGYTF
>TRBV5-6|.|TRBJ2-3|.
TGTGCCAGCAGCTTGTTGGCGGGGTACTCTAGCACAGATACGCAGTATTTT
CASSLLAGYSSTDTQYF
>TRBV5-1|TRBD1|TRBJ2-3|.
TGCGCCAGTCAGGACAGGACTAGCACAGATACGCAGTATTTT
CASQDRTSTDTQYF
>TRBV20-1|.|TRBJ1-2|.
TGCAGCACGAGGTTGAGGGAGTTTCACACCTTC
CSTRLREFHTF
>TRBV5-1|TRBD1|TRBJ1-4|.
TGCGCCAGCAGCGGACAGGGTGGGGCTAATGAAAAACTGTTTTTT
CASSGQGGANEKLFF
>TRBV24-1|.|TRBJ2-2|.
TGTGCCACCAGTGATCATCAGGGGCCTTACACCGGGGAGCTGTTTTTT
CATSDHQGPYTGELFF
>TRBV5-4|.|TRBJ1-6|.
TGTGCCAGCAGGCGGGGTTCTTATAATTCACCCCTCCACTTT
CASRRGSYNSPLHF
>TRBV11-2|.|TRBJ2-5|.
TGTGCCAGCAGCCGCGGGGGAGGGGGAGAGACCCAGTACTTC
CASSRGGGGETQYF
>TRBV6-5|.|TRBJ1-3|once
TGTGCCAGCAGGACACAGGGAACTGGAAACACCATATATTTT
CASRTQGTGNTIYF
>TRBV5-4|.|TRBJ2-7|.
TGTGCCAGCAGCTCCGTAGCGGACGAGCAGTACTTC
CASSSVADEQYF